This T cell receptor beta chain was identified during a study of cytotoxic CD8 clonotypes in ibrutinib-treated CLL. Study-level results: Public clonotypes, found uncommonly, either contracted or stayed stable on treatment.

Using immunoSEQ multiplex PCR, the repertoire was profiled, and TCRdb retains in-frame clones only, with some absent. The data hold about 200,000 clones, with roughly 77% observed a single time. To note about this clone: Its antigen is as yet unknown.

The sequences come from PBMCs, collected after 12 months of ibrutinib treatment. The clonotype originates from a human donor with chronic lymphocytic leukemia.

The CDR3: CASSLQGPETQYF. CDR3 in DNA: TGTGCCAGCAGCTTACAGGGTCCGGAGACCCAGTACTTC. The chain couples TRBV7-8 to TRBJ2-5; weak D call: TRBD1 (5 bases). The V end was cut by 2 bases, the J end by 5 bases, with 9 bases between. CDR1 SGHVS and CDR2 FQNEAQ come from the germline V gene. CDR3 length: 13 residues.